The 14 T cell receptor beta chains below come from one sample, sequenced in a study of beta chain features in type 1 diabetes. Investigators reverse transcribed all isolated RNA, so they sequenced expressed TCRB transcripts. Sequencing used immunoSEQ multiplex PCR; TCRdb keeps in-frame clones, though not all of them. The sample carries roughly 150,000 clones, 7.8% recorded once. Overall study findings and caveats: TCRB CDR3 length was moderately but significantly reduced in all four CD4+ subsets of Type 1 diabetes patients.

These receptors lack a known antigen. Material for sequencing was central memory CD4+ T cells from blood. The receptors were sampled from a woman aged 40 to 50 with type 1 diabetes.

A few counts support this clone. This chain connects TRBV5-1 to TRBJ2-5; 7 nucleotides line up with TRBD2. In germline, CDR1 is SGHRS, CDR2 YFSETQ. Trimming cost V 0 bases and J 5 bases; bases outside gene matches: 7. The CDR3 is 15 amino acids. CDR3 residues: CASSLVTSETETQYF. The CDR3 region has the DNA TGCGCCAGCAGCTTGGTCACTAGCGAGACGGAGACCCAGTACTTC.

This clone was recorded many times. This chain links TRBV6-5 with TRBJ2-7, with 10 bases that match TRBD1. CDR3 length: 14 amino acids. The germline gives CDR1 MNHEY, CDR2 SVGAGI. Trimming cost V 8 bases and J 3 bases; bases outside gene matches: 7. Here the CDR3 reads CASHRGTGVYEQYF. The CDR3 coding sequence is TGTGCCAGCCACCGAGGGACAGGGGTCTACGAGCAGTACTTC.

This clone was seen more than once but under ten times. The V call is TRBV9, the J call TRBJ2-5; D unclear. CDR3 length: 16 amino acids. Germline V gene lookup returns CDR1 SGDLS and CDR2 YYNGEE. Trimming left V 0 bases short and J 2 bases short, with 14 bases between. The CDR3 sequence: CASSVVAGVGQETQYF. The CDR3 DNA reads TGTGCCAGCAGCGTAGTCGCAGGTGTAGGACAAGAGACCCAGTACTTC.

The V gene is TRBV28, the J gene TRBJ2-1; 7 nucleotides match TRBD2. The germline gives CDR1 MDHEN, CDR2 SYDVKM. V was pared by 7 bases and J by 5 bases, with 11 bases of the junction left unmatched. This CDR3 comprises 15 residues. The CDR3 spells CASTTGGRRNNEQFF. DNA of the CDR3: TGTGCCAGCACCACCGGCGGGAGAAGGAACAATGAGCAGTTCTTC.

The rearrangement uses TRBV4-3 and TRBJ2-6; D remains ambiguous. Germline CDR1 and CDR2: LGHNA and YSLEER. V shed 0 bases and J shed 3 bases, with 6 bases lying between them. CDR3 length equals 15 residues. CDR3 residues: CASSQDVSGANVLTF. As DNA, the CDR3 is TGCGCCAGCAGCCAAGATGTGAGTGGGGCCAACGTCCTGACTTTC.

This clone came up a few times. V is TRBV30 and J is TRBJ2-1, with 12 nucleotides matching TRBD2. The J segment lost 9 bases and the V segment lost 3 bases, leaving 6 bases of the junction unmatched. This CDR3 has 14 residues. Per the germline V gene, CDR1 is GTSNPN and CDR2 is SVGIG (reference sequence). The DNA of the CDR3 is TGTGCCTGGAGGACTAGCGGGAGCAGCAGTGAGCAGTTCTTC. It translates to CAWRTSGSSSEQFF.

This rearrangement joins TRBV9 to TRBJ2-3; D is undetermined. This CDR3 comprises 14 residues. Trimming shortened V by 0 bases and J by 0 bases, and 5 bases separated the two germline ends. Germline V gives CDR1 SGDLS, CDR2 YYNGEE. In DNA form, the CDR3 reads TGTGCCAGCAGCGTAGACAGTAGCACAGATACGCAGTATTTT. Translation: CASSVDSSTDTQYF.

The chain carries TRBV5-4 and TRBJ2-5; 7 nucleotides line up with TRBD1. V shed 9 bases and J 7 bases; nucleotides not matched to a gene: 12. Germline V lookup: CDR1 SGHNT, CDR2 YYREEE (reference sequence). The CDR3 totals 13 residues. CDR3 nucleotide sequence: TGTGCCATATCGACAGGGTACAGGGGGACCCAGTACTTC. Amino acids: CAISTGYRGTQYF.

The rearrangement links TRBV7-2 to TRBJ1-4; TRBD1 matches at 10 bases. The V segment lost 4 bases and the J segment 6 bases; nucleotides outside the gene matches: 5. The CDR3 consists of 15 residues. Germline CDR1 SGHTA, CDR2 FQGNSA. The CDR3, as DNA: TGTGCCAGCAGCTCTGCGACAGGGGGCCATGAAAAACTGTTTTTT. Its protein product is CASSSATGGHEKLFF. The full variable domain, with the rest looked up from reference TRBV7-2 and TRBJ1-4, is GAGVSQSPSNKVTEKGKDVELRCDPISGHTALYWYRQSLGQGLEFLIYFQGNSAPDKSGLPSDRFSAERTGGSVSTLTIQRTQQEDSAVYLCASSSATGGHEKLFFGSGTQLSVL.

CDR3 amino acids: CASSYLGQGSEQFF. The CDR3 DNA reads TGTGCCAGCAGTTACCTAGGACAGGGGAGTGAGCAGTTCTTC. V usage is TRBV6-5 and J usage is TRBJ2-1; 9 bases match TRBD1. The ends lost 2 bases at V and 9 bases at J; junction bases unmatched: 5. The CDR3 has 14 residues. Germline-derived CDR1 and CDR2 are MNHEY and SVGAGI.

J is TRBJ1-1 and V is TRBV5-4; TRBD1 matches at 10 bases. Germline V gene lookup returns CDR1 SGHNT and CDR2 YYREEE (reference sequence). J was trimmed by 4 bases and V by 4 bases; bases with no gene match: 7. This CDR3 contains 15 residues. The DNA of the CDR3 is TGTGCCAGCAGCCCGTGGGACAGGGGCGGCACTGAAGCTTTCTTT. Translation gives CASSPWDRGGTEAFF. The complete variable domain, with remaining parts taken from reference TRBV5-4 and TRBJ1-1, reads ETGVTQSPTHLIKTRGQQVTLRCSSQSGHNTVSWYQQALGQGPQFIFQYYREEENGRGNFPPRFSGLQFPNYSSELNVNALELDDSALYLCASSPWDRGGTEAFFGQGTRLTVV.

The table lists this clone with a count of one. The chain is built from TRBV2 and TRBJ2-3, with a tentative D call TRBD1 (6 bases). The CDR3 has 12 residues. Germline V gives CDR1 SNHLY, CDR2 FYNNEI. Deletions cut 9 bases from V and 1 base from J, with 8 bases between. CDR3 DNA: TGTGCCAGGGACAGTCGCACAGATACGCAGTATTTT. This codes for CARDSRTDTQYF.

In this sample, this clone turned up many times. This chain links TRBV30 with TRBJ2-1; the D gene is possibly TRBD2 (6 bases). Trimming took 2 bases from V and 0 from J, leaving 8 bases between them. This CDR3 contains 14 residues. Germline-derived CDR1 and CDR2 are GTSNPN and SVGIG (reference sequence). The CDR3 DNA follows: TGTGCCTGGAGTCCCGGGAGCTCCTACAATGAGCAGTTCTTC. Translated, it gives CAWSPGSSYNEQFF.

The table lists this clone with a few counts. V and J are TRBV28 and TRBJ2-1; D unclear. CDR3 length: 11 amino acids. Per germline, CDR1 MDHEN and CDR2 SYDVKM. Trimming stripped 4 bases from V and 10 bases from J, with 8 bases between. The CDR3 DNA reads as TGTGCCAGCAGTTCCACTCGCGAGCAGTTCTTC. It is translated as CASSSTREQFF.